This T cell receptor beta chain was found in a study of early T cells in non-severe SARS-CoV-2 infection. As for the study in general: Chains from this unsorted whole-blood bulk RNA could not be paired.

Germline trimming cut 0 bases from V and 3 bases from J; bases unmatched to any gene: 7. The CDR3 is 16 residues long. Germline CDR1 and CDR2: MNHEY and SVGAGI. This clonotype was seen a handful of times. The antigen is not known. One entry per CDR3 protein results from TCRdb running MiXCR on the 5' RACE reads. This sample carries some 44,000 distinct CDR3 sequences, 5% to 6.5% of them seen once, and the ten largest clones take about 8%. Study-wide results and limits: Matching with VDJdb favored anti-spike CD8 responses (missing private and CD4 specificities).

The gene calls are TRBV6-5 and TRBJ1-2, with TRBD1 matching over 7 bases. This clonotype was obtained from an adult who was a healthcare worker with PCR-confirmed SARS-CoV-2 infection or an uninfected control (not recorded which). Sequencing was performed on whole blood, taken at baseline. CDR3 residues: CASSYSGQGGDYGYTF. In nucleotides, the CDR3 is TGTGCCAGCAGTTACTCGGGGCAGGGGGGCGACTATGGCTACACCTTC.